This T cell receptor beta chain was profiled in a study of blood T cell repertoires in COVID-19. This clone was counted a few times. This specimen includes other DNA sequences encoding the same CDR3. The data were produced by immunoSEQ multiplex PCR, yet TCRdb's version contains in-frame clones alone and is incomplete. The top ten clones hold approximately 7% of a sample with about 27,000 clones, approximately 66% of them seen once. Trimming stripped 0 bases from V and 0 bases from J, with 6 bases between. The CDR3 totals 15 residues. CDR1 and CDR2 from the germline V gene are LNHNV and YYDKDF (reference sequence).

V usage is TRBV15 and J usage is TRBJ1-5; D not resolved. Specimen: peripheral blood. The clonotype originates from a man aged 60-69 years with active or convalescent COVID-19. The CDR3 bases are TGTGCCACCAGCAGAGATCCCAGTAGCAATCAGCCCCAGCATTTT. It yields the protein CATSRDPSSNQPQHF.